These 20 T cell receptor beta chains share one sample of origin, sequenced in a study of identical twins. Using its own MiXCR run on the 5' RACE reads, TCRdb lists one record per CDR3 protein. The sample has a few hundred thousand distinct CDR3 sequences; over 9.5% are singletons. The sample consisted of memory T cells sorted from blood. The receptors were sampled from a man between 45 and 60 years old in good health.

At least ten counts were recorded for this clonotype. CDR3 sequence: CASRRGPRTAYEQYF. CDR3 DNA: TGTGCCAGCAGGAGGGGACCAAGGACGGCCTACGAGCAGTACTTC. The chain recombines TRBV2 with TRBJ2-7; D assignment may be TRBD1 or TRBD2 (5 bases each). The CDR3 is 15 residues long. Looked up from germline, CDR1 is SNHLY and CDR2 is FYNNEI. Between the trimmed V and J ends, which lost 6 bases and 2 bases, there was a span of 17 bases.

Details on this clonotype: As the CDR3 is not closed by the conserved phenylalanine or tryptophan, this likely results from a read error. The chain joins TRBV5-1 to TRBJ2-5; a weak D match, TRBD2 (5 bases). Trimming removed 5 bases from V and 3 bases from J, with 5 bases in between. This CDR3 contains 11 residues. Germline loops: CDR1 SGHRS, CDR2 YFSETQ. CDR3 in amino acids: CASRGEETQYL. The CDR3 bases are TGCGCCAGCAGGGGAGAAGAGACCCAGTACCTC.

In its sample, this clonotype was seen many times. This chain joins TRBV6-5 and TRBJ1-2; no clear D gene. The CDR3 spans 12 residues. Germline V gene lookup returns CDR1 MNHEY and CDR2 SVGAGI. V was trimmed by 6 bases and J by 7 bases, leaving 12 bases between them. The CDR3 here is CASRGQTRGYTF. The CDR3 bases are TGTGCCAGCAGAGGGCAAACTCGTGGCTACACCTTC.

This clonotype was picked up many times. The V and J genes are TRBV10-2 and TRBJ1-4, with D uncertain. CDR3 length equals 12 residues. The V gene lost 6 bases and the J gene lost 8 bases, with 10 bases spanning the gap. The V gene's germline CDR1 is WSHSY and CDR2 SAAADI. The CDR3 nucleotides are TGCGCCAGCAGGGAGGTTGGCGAAAAACTGTTTTTT. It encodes CASREVGEKLFF.

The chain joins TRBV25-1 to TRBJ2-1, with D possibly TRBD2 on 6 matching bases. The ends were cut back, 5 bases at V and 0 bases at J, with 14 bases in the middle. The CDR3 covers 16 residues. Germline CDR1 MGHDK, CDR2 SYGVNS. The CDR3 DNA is TGTGCCAGCAGTACGGCGGGCGGGGCCTCCTACAATGAGCAGTTCTTC. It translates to CASSTAGGASYNEQFF.

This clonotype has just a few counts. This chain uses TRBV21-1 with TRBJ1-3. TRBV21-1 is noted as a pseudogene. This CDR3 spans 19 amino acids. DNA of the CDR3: TGTGCCAGCAGCAAAGACTCGCCGGACTCGACGGTCTCTGGAAACACCATATATTTT. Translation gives CASSKDSPDSTVSGNTIYF.

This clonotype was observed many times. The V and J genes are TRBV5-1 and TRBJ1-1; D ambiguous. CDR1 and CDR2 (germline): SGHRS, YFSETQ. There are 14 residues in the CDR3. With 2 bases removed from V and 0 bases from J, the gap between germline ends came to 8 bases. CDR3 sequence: CASSFRRVNTEAFF. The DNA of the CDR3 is TGCGCCAGCAGCTTTCGGAGGGTGAACACTGAAGCTTTCTTT.

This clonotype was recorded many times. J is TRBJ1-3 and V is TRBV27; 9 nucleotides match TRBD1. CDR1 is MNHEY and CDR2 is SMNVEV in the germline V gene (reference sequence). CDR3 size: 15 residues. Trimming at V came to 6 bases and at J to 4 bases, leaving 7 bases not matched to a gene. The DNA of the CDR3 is TGTGCCAGCAGGGGCGGACAGGGGCAAGGAAACACCATATATTTT. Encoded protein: CASRGGQGQGNTIYF.

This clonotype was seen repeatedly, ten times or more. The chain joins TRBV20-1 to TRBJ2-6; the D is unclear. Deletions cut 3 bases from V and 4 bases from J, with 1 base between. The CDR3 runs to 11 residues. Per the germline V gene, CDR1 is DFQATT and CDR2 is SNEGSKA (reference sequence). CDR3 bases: TGCAGTGCTAGCGGGGCCAACGTCCTGACTTTC. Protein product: CSASGANVLTF.

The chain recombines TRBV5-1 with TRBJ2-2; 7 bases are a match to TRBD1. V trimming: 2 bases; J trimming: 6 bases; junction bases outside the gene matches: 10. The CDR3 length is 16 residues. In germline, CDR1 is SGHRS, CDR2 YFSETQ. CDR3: CASSFTGTVVAGELFF. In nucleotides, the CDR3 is TGCGCCAGCAGCTTCACCGGGACAGTCGTTGCCGGGGAGCTGTTTTTT.

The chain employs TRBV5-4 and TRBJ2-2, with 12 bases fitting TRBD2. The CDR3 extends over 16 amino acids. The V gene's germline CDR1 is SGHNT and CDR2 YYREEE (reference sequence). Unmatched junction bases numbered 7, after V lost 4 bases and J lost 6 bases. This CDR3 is CASSALAGGPAGELFF. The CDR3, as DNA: TGTGCCAGCAGCGCTCTAGCGGGGGGGCCCGCCGGGGAGCTGTTTTTT.

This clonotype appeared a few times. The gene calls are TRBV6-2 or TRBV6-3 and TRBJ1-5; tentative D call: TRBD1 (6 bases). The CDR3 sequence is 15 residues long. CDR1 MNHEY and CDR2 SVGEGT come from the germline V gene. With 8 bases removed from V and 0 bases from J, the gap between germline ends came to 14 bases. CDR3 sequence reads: CASGKTGYSNQPQHF. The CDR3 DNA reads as TGTGCCAGCGGAAAGACAGGTTATAGCAATCAGCCCCAGCATTTT.

CDR3 amino acids: CASSRLAAEEQFF. The CDR3, as DNA: TGTGCCAGTAGCCGACTAGCGGCTGAGGAGCAGTTCTTC. The chain has TRBV19 and TRBJ2-1, with 9 nucleotides matching TRBD2. Germline V gene lookup returns CDR1 LNHDA and CDR2 SQIVND (reference sequence). The ends lost 6 bases at V and 10 bases at J; junction bases unmatched: 7. This CDR3 is built from 13 residues.

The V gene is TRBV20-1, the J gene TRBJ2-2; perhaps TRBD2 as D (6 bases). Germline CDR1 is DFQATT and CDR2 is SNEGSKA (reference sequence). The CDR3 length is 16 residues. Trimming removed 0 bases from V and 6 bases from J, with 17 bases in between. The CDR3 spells CSARDTRRGEAGELFF. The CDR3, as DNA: TGCAGTGCTAGAGATACGAGGCGAGGGGAGGCCGGGGAGCTGTTTTTT.

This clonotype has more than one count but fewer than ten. The CDR3, as DNA: TGTGCCAGCAGATGGGGACAGGGGGCTGATCAGCCCCAGCATTTT. Translated, it gives CASRWGQGADQPQHF. The chain links TRBV12-3 or TRBV12-4 to TRBJ1-5; 12 bases map to TRBD1. The J segment lost 5 bases and the V segment lost 6 bases, leaving 5 bases of the junction unmatched. This CDR3 is built from 15 residues.

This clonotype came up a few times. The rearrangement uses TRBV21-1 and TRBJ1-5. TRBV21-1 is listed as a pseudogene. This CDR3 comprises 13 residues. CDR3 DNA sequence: TGTGCCAGCGCTGATGGAGGTTGTCAGCCCCAGCATTTT. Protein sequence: CASADGGCQPQHF.

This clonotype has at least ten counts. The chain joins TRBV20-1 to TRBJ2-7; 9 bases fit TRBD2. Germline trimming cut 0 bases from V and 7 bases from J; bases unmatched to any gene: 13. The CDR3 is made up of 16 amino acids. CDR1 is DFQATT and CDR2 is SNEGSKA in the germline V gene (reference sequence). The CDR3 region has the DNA TGCAGTGCTAGAGATCGGAGCCTAGCGGGGTTAGGTGAGCAGTACTTC. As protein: CSARDRSLAGLGEQYF.

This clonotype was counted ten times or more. The CDR3: CASSHRGGRARETQYF. CDR3 nucleotides: TGTGCCAGCAGCCATAGAGGGGGCAGGGCAAGGGAGACCCAGTACTTC. J is TRBJ2-5 and V is TRBV3-1, with 7 bases aligning to TRBD1. CDR1 LGHDT and CDR2 YNNKEL come from the germline V gene (reference sequence). The CDR3 length is 16 residues. V dropped 3 bases and J dropped 5; count of bases not matched to a gene: 12.

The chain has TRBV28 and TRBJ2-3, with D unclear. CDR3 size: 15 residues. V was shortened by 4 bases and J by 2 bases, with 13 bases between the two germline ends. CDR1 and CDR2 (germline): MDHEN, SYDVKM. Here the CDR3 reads CASSSGQVSTDTQYF. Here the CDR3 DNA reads TGTGCCAGCAGTTCAGGTCAGGTATCCACAGATACGCAGTATTTT.

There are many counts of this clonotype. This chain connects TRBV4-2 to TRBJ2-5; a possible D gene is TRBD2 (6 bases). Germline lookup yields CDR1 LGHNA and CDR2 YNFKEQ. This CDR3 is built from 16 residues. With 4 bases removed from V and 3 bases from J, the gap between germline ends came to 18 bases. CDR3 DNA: TGTGCCAGCAGCCCCGGGGCAGGAGGGCTGAAAGAGACCCAGTACTTC. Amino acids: CASSPGAGGLKETQYF.